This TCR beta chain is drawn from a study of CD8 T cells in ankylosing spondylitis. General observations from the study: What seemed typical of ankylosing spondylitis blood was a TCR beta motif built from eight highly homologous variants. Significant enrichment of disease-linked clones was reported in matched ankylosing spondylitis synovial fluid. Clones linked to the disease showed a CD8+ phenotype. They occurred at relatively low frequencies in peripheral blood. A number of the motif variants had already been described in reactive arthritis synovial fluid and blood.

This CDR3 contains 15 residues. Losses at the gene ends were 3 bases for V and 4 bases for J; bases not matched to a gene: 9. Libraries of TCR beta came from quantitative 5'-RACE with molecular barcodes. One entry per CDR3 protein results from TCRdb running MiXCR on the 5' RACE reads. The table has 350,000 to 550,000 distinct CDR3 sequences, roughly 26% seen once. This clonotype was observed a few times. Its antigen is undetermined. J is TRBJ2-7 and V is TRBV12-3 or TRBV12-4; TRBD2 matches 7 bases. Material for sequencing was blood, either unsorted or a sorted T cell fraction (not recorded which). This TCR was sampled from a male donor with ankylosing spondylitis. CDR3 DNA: TGTGCCAGCAGTTTCGGGGCTAGCGGAGTGTACGAGCAGTACTTC. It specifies CASSFGASGVYEQYF.